What follows are 14 T cell receptor beta chains derived from one specimen sequenced in a study of Ad26.COV2.S vaccination and SARS-CoV-2 variants. The repertoire was sequenced with immunoSEQ multiplex PCR; TCRdb's copy has only in-frame clones and lacks some. The sample includes some 350,000 clones, around 90% of them seen just once. Source: peripheral blood, taken after recovery from COVID-19. The receptor set was obtained from a human donor who had recovered from COVID-19.

The chain recombines TRBV5-1 with TRBJ1-4, with D possibly matching TRBD1 (6 bases). The CDR3 covers 16 residues. In germline, CDR1 is SGHRS, CDR2 YFSETQ. Trimming stripped 3 bases from V and 8 bases from J, with 20 bases between. For the CDR3, the DNA is TGCGCCAGCAGCTCGTACTCTTCGGGGGCGAGGGAAAAACTGTTTTTT. This translates into CASSSYSSGAREKLFF.

J is TRBJ1-1 and V is TRBV4-1, with D possibly TRBD1 on 5 matching bases. V lost 0 bases and J lost 1, with 12 bases in between. The germline gives CDR1 MGHRA, CDR2 YSYEKL. The CDR3 is 16 residues long. The CDR3 here is CASSQDLGTRNTEAFF. The CDR3 nucleotides are TGCGCCAGCAGCCAAGATCTGGGGACTCGGAACACTGAAGCTTTCTTT.

This sequence joins TRBV7-9 and TRBJ2-5; 12 nucleotides line up with TRBD2. Germline CDR1 SEHNR, CDR2 FQNEAQ (reference sequence). CDR3 length: 16 residues. J was trimmed by 4 bases and V by 0 bases; bases with no gene match: 3. This CDR3 reads CASSLAVGLAGETQYF. CDR3 bases: TGTGCCAGCAGCTTAGCGGTGGGACTAGCGGGAGAGACCCAGTACTTC. Combining the CDR3 with reference TRBV7-9 and TRBJ2-5 gives the whole variable domain DTGVSQNPRHKITKRGQNVTFRCDPISEHNRLYWYRQTLGQGPEFLTYFQNEAQLEKSRLLSDRFSAERPKGSFSTLEIQRTEQGDSAMYLCASSLAVGLAGETQYFGPGTRLLVL.

The V and J genes are TRBV19 and TRBJ2-1; a weak D match, TRBD1 (6 bases). The ends were cut back, 1 base at V and 2 bases at J, with 12 bases in the middle. The CDR3 is 16 amino acids. Germline-derived CDR1 and CDR2 are LNHDA and SQIVND (reference sequence). The CDR3 DNA reads TGTGCCAGTAGTATAGCCCAGGGGTGGACCTACAATGAGCAGTTCTTC. Translating gives CASSIAQGWTYNEQFF.

This clone appeared a single time. V gene TRBV5-6 combines with J gene TRBJ2-7; 14 positions agree with TRBD2. This CDR3 is 18 amino acids long. Germline CDR1 and CDR2: SGHDT and YYEEEE. The trim removed 4 bases at V and 0 bases at J, leaving 9 bases unmatched. The CDR3 loop reads CASSGPGLAGAHSYEQYF. DNA of the CDR3: TGTGCCAGCAGCGGCCCGGGACTAGCGGGGGCCCACTCCTACGAGCAGTACTTC.

The genes are TRBV11-2 and TRBJ1-2; 9 bases line up with TRBD1. Looked up from germline, CDR1 is SGHAT and CDR2 is FQNNGV. The CDR3 runs to 15 residues. Trimming removed 5 bases from V and 8 bases from J; junction bases left unmatched: 12. This chain's CDR3 is CASSPINRGRRGYTF. CDR3 bases: TGTGCCAGCAGCCCAATAAACAGGGGGCGAAGGGGCTACACCTTC.

This chain connects TRBV11-2 to TRBJ2-1, with D maybe TRBD1 (6 bases). The CDR3 sequence is 15 residues long. Germline values: CDR1 SGHAT, CDR2 FQNNGV. V lost 5 bases to trimming and J lost 9 bases, with 20 bases between them. CDR3 DNA sequence: TGTGCCAGCAGCCGGACAGCCACCCAACAACTTGAGCAGTTCTTC. It yields the protein CASSRTATQQLEQFF.

V gene TRBV12-5 combines with J gene TRBJ2-1; 7 bases are shared with TRBD2. J gave up 3 bases and V 8 bases, and 4 bases lay outside the gene matches. The CDR3 has 13 amino acids. Germline V gives CDR1 LGHNT, CDR2 FRNRAP. As DNA, the CDR3 is TGTGCTAGTTTGTGGGGGGGCTACAATGAGCAGTTCTTC. Translating it yields CASLWGGYNEQFF.

As regards this clone: Because it lacks the conserved phenylalanine or tryptophan at the end, this CDR3 is likely a read error. The limits of the CDR3 on the DNA are not certain, so only TCRdb's listed CDR3 is given. CDR3: CATSDSSSTASC. The chain joins TRBV24-1 to TRBJ1-1. The CDR3 is 12 amino acids in total, end residues counted. Germline V gives CDR1 KGHDR, CDR2 SFDVKD.

The rearrangement joins TRBV12-5 to TRBJ2-5; TRBD2 aligns across 10 bases. V was clipped by 0 bases and J by 2 bases; unmatched bases: 0. The CDR3 length is 15 residues. Germline CDR1 and CDR2: LGHNT and FRNRAP. This CDR3 reads CASGLVLAGQETQYF. For the CDR3, the DNA is TGTGCTAGTGGTTTGGTACTAGCGGGGCAAGAGACCCAGTACTTC.

The genes are TRBV4-1 and TRBJ2-3; 9 bases align to TRBD1. V lost 1 base to trimming and J lost 5 bases; unmatched junction nucleotides: 4. The CDR3 is made up of 15 amino acids. CDR1 MGHRA and CDR2 YSYEKL come from the germline V gene. This CDR3 reads CASSQVTGGRDTQYF. CDR3 sequence (DNA): TGCGCCAGCAGCCAAGTTACAGGGGGCAGAGATACGCAGTATTTT.

The rearrangement uses TRBV14 and TRBJ1-4, with D possibly TRBD1 on 6 matching bases. V was cut by 4 bases and J by 7 bases, with 13 bases left in between. This CDR3 spans 14 amino acids. The germline V gene has CDR1 SGHDN and CDR2 FVKESK. The CDR3, as DNA: TGTGCCAGCAGCCGAGGGGGATTTGGTGAAAAACTGTTTTTT. It is translated as CASSRGGFGEKLFF.

This sequence joins TRBV11-2 and TRBJ2-1; TRBD2 matches 9 bases. Germline V gene sequence: CDR1 SGHAT, CDR2 FQNNGV. CDR3 length equals 15 residues. The trim removed 4 bases at V and 3 bases at J, leaving 4 bases unmatched. The CDR3 spells CASSSPAGGYNEQFF. CDR3 nucleotide sequence: TGTGCCAGCAGCTCCCCAGCGGGGGGCTACAATGAGCAGTTCTTC.

The chain uses TRBV11-2 and TRBJ1-2; D may be TRBD1 (5 bases). The CDR3 contains 15 residues. Trimming took 2 bases from V and 3 from J, leaving 13 bases between them. The germline V gene has CDR1 SGHAT and CDR2 FQNNGV. The DNA of the CDR3 is TGTGCCAGCAGCTTACGAGCGACAGCCTACTATGGCTACACCTTC. This translates into CASSLRATAYYGYTF.